The entry below describes one T cell receptor (beta chain). Its antigen is undetermined. CDR3 size: 15 residues. The V segment lost 0 bases and the J segment 6 bases; nucleotides outside the gene matches: 4. Germline values: CDR1 MNHEY, CDR2 SMNVEV (reference sequence). Sequencing used immunoSEQ multiplex PCR; TCRdb keeps in-frame clones, though not all of them. The data contain 200,000 to 250,000 clones, 83% of them singletons. This entry belongs to a study of cytomegalovirus exposure and HLA in healthy donors. Study-wide context: It was reported in a later analysis that the 100 to 150 validation repertoires used the same platform as the 500 to 700 first-cohort repertoires.

Study observations and caveats: Cytomegalovirus association was assigned to some 160 TCR beta chains. The dataset shows that most TCR sequences were rare, while some public TCRs occurred in many donors.

This chain joins TRBV27 and TRBJ2-1; 8 nucleotides align to TRBD2. The specimen was PBMCs. The sequence was obtained from a woman between 18 and 29 years old in good health and CMV-seronegative. The CDR3 is CASSLSGTSPNEQFF. The CDR3 nucleotides are TGTGCCAGCAGTTTATCGGGGACTAGTCCCAATGAGCAGTTCTTC.